What follows describes a single T cell receptor beta chain. Its cognate antigen is unknown. The CDR3 does not end in the conserved phenylalanine or tryptophan, so this is likely a read error. This record belongs to a study of read filtering for tumor transcriptome and immune sequencing. From 400 to 450 ng of RNA, a library with molecular barcoded alpha/delta and beta/gamma adaptors was made. TCRdb used MiXCR to reprocess the reads, holding one entry per CDR3 protein. This sample has 35,000 to 50,000 distinct CDR3 sequences, with roughly an eighth found just once. The length of the CDR3 is 14 residues. V lost 6 bases to trimming and J lost 7 bases; unmatched junction nucleotides: 9. Findings and limits, study-wide: IR-seq captured clonotypes deeper and more reliably than RNA-seq.

This chain joins TRBV12-3 or TRBV12-4 and TRBJ2-1, with 7 bases matching TRBD2. The TCR was taken from a donor over 35 with multiple myeloma. Sequenced sample: a population of CD138-negative cells sorted from bone marrow. CDR3: CASRTGGGTNEQFL. DNA of the CDR3: TGTGCCAGCAGAACGGGGGGTGGTACTAATGAGCAGTTCCTC.